Sequencing of this T cell receptor beta chain was carried out in a study of CD8+CD57+ T cells in acquired aplastic anemia. Study overall: When averaged, DNA from sorted CD4+ and CD8+ cells came to about 2.9 ug.

Profiling that covered TCR beta VDJ and CDR3 relied on genomic DNA as its template. Using its own MiXCR run on the reads, TCRdb lists one record per CDR3 protein. Of hundreds of thousands of distinct CDR3 sequences in the sample, over 25% are singletons; the top ten hold nearly 0.85%. This CDR3 contains 15 residues. Germline CDR1 reads MNHEY; CDR2 reads SVGAGI. The germline V and J ends were trimmed by 4 bases and 2 bases, with 15 bases remaining between them. Those patients picked for sequencing had displayed CD8+CD57+ cell expansion on flow cytometry. The rearrangement joins TRBV6-5 to TRBJ2-7; D remains ambiguous. Sequenced material: sorted CD4+, CD8+, or CD8+CD57+ T cells (not recorded which) from PBMCs. The receptor was derived from a human donor with aplastic anemia. The CDR3 protein is CASSSGSGSTYEQYF. The DNA for the CDR3 is TGTGCCAGCAGTTCCGGTTCAGGCAGTACCTACGAGCAGTACTTC.